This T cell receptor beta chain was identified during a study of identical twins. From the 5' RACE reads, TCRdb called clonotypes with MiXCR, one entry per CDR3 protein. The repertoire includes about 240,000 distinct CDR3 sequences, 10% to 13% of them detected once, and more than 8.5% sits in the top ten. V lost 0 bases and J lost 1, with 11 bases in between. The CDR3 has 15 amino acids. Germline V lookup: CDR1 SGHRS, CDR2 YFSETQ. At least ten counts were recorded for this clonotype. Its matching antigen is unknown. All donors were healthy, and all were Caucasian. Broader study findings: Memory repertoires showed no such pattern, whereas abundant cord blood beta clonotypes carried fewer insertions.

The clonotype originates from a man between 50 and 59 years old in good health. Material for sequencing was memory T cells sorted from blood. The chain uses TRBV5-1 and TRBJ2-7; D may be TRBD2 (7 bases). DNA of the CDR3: TGCGCCAGCAGCTTGGGCGGGGGACAATCCTACGAGCAGTACTTC. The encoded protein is CASSLGGGQSYEQYF.